A single sample gave rise to the 2 T cell receptor beta chains below, sequenced in a study of shared clonotypes between healthy human individuals. Clones were read by immunoSEQ multiplex PCR, and TCRdb kept only the in-frame ones, dropping some. The sample shows about 2 million clones, around 96% of them seen only once. Terminally differentiated effector memory CD45RA+ cells were excluded from the naive CD8 cells, which were CD45RO-negative and positively selected for CCR7. The source material was naive CD8+ T cells sorted from blood. These receptors were obtained from a man between 18 and 35 years old in good health.

The J gene is TRBJ2-7, the V gene TRBV11-2; perhaps D is TRBD1 or TRBD2 (5 bases each). Germline V gives CDR1 SGHAT, CDR2 FQNNGV. Deletions cut 0 bases from V and 3 bases from J, with 15 bases between. The CDR3 has 16 residues. CDR3 nucleotides: TGTGCCAGCAGCTTAGAAATCGAGGGGTCCTTCTACGAGCAGTACTTC. It yields the protein CASSLEIEGSFYEQYF.

The V gene is TRBV6-5, the J gene TRBJ1-5; possible D gene TRBD1, 6 bases. The CDR3 extends over 15 amino acids. The V end was cut by 8 bases, the J end by 1 base, with 15 bases between. Germline V gene sequence: CDR1 MNHEY, CDR2 SVGAGI. The CDR3 sequence is CASGPYRESNQPQHF. The CDR3 DNA is TGTGCCAGCGGGCCATACAGGGAAAGCAATCAGCCCCAGCATTTT.